The 30 T cell receptor beta chains presented below share a single source sample, sequenced in a study of cytomegalovirus exposure and HLA in healthy donors. In the PCR, 60 Vbeta and 13 Jbeta primers were used. The data were produced by immunoSEQ multiplex PCR, yet TCRdb's version contains in-frame clones alone and is incomplete. This sample has around 99,000 clones; around four fifths occur once, and the top ten carry over 7%. What was sequenced was PBMCs. All receptors derive from a woman aged 45-60 years in good health and CMV-seropositive.

V usage is TRBV6-6 and J usage is TRBJ1-5, with TRBD1 as a possible D gene (6 bases). Germline-derived CDR1 and CDR2 are MNHNY and SVGAGI (reference sequence). The ends were cut back, 2 bases at V and 7 bases at J, with 15 bases in the middle. The CDR3 contains 15 residues. The CDR3 is CASSYEGGYVQPQHF. In nucleotides, the CDR3 is TGTGCCAGCAGTTACGAGGGGGGGTACGTCCAGCCCCAGCATTTT.

This rearrangement joins TRBV7-2 to TRBJ2-5; maybe TRBD1 (6 bases). Germline-derived CDR1 and CDR2 are SGHTA and FQGNSA. Trimming stripped 5 bases from V and 2 bases from J, with 12 bases between. This CDR3 is 14 amino acids long. The DNA for the CDR3 is TGTGCCAGCAGCGTAGGACAGATACAAGAGACCCAGTACTTC. Amino acids: CASSVGQIQETQYF.

This clone was found once. V gene TRBV6-6 combines with J gene TRBJ2-7; weak D call: TRBD2 (6 bases). V was shortened by 6 bases and J by 4 bases, with 16 bases between the two germline ends. The CDR3 has 14 residues. Germline V gene data show CDR1 as MNHNY and CDR2 as SVGAGI (reference sequence). DNA of the CDR3: TGTGCCAGCAGAACTGGGTCAGGGAGGTACGAGCAGTACTTC. Encoded protein: CASRTGSGRYEQYF.

This clone appeared a few times. This chain uses TRBV5-1 with TRBJ2-1; D not resolved. Deletions cut 3 bases from V and 0 bases from J, with 10 bases between. The CDR3 is 15 residues long. The germline V gene has CDR1 SGHRS and CDR2 YFSETQ. The CDR3 DNA sequence: TGCGCCAGCAGCTCGGATGGGCTCTCCTACAATGAGCAGTTCTTC. Its translation: CASSSDGLSYNEQFF.

The CDR3 loop reads CASSATRISGANVLTF. The CDR3 nucleotides are TGTGCCAGCTCAGCCACGCGGATCTCTGGGGCCAACGTCCTGACTTTC. The V call is TRBV18, the J call TRBJ2-6; D is ambiguous. CDR1 and CDR2 (germline): KGHSH, LQKENI. Trimming shortened V by 5 bases and J by 0 bases, and 11 bases separated the two germline ends. This CDR3 is 16 amino acids long.

The chain couples TRBV6-5 to TRBJ1-5; D gene ambiguous. Trimming took 0 bases from V and 5 from J, leaving 5 bases between them. The CDR3 has 13 amino acids. The germline V gene encodes CDR1 MNHEY and CDR2 SVGAGI. CDR3 in amino acids: CASSYSPDQPQHF. The CDR3, as DNA: TGTGCCAGCAGTTACTCCCCAGATCAGCCCCAGCATTTT.

This chain connects TRBV7-3 to TRBJ2-3; 13 bases match TRBD2. Trimming at V came to 5 bases and at J to 4 bases, leaving 6 bases not matched to a gene. There are 16 residues in the CDR3. Germline loops: CDR1 SGHTA, CDR2 FQGTGA. CDR3 sequence: CASSKAGTSGADTQYF. CDR3 nucleotide sequence: TGTGCCAGCAGCAAAGCCGGGACTAGCGGGGCAGATACGCAGTATTTT.

The V and J genes are TRBV27 and TRBJ1-2, with 10 bases fitting TRBD1. J lost 6 bases, V lost 6 bases, and 4 bases had no gene match. Germline assignment: CDR1 MNHEY and CDR2 SMNVEV (reference sequence). This CDR3 is built from 13 residues. CDR3: CASRRDRGDGYTF. The CDR3 DNA is TGTGCCAGCAGGCGGGACAGGGGAGATGGCTACACCTTC.

The chain links TRBV18 to TRBJ2-4; 8 bases fit TRBD1. With V trimmed by 3 bases and J by 6 bases, 4 bases remained unmatched. The CDR3 has 14 residues. Germline loops: CDR1 KGHSH, CDR2 LQKENI. The CDR3 loop reads CASSPSRGRNIQYF. CDR3 nucleotide sequence: TGTGCCAGCTCACCTTCCAGGGGGCGAAACATTCAGTACTTC. The full variable domain, its missing parts supplied by reference TRBV18 and TRBJ2-4, is NAGVMQNPRHLVRRRGQEARLRCSPMKGHSHVYWYRQLPEEGLKFMVYLQKENIIDESGMPKERFSAEFPKEGPSILRIQQVVRGDSAAYFCASSPSRGRNIQYFGAGTRLSVL.

This clone was detected a few times. The V and J genes are TRBV15 and TRBJ2-3, with unresolved D. CDR3 length: 12 residues. CDR1 and CDR2 from the germline V gene are LNHNV and YYDKDF (reference sequence). V was clipped by 0 bases and J by 5 bases, with 3 bases between them. The CDR3 sequence: CATSRDLDTQYF. The CDR3 DNA sequence: TGTGCCACCAGCAGAGATCTAGATACGCAGTATTTT.

For this clone: Other DNA sequences from this sample encode an identical CDR3 as well. This sequence joins TRBV7-2 and TRBJ2-7, with D tentatively TRBD1 (6 bases). This CDR3 spans 12 amino acids. Between the trimmed V and J ends, which lost 4 bases and 4 bases, there was a span of 8 bases. The germline CDR1 and CDR2 sequences are SGHTA and FQGNSA. The CDR3 coding sequence is TGTGCCAGCAGCTCCCAGGGGTACGAGCAGTACTTC. Translation gives CASSSQGYEQYF.

The V gene is TRBV10-3, the J gene TRBJ1-3; D may be TRBD1 (6 bases). The CDR3 loop spans 14 amino acids. V lost 4 bases, J lost 0 bases, and 7 bases lay in between. Germline V CDR1 and CDR2: ENHRY, SYGVKD. The CDR3 region has the DNA TGTGCCATCAGTGTAGGGGGCTCTGGAAACACCATATATTTT. It encodes CAISVGGSGNTIYF.

This rearrangement joins TRBV19 to TRBJ1-2; 9 bases line up with TRBD1. The length of the CDR3 is 17 residues. V gave up 4 bases and J gave up 8 bases; unmatched junction bases: 17. Germline V CDR1 and CDR2: LNHDA, SQIVND (reference sequence). The chain's CDR3 is CASSTPGTGSRARGYTF. The CDR3 region has the DNA TGTGCCAGTAGTACCCCCGGGACAGGGAGTCGAGCGAGGGGCTACACCTTC.

This chain uses TRBV9 with TRBJ2-1; no clear D. CDR1 is SGDLS and CDR2 is YYNGEE in the germline V gene. V lost 4 bases and J 8 bases, leaving 10 bases between the germline ends. The CDR3 totals 12 residues. The chain's CDR3 is CASSLREYEQFF. CDR3 nucleotide sequence: TGTGCCAGCAGCCTCCGTGAGTATGAGCAGTTCTTC.

This rearrangement joins TRBV4-2 to TRBJ2-2, with a possible D match to TRBD2 (7 bases). This CDR3 region has 16 residues. V was cut by 1 base and J by 0 bases, with 9 bases left in between. The germline CDR1 and CDR2 sequences are LGHNA and YNFKEQ. The chain's CDR3 is CASSQAGGPNTGELFF. CDR3 nucleotide sequence: TGTGCCAGCAGCCAAGCGGGGGGCCCGAACACCGGGGAGCTGTTTTTT.

This chain links TRBV7-2 with TRBJ2-7; D might be TRBD2 (5 bases). The CDR3 is 14 amino acids. The V end lost 5 bases, the J end lost 0 bases, and 11 bases lay between the germline ends. CDR1 is SGHTA and CDR2 is FQGNSA in the germline V gene. The CDR3 DNA is TGTGCCAGCAGCGCCCGGACTTCCTCCTACGAGCAGTACTTC. It translates to CASSARTSSYEQYF.

The chain carries TRBV7-3 and TRBJ2-1, with 7 bases aligning to TRBD2. This CDR3 has 16 amino acids. V dropped 0 bases and J dropped 10; count of bases not matched to a gene: 12. CDR1 and CDR2 from the germline V gene are SGHTA and FQGTGA. CDR3 sequence reads: CASSLTGGLAGVEQFF. Here the CDR3 DNA reads TGTGCCAGCAGCTTAACTGGAGGACTGGCGGGAGTAGAGCAGTTCTTC.

This chain uses TRBV7-2 with TRBJ2-7, with D possibly being TRBD1 (5 bases). The length of the CDR3 is 14 residues. Germline-derived CDR1 and CDR2 are SGHTA and FQGNSA. Trimming took 1 base from V and 6 from J, leaving 13 bases between them. The chain's CDR3 is CASSLGPNGAEQYF. The CDR3 nucleotides read TGTGCCAGCAGCTTAGGGCCCAATGGGGCCGAGCAGTACTTC.

The rearrangement joins TRBV5-1 to TRBJ2-5; TRBD2 is a possible D gene (6 bases). This CDR3 has 15 residues. V dropped 0 bases and J dropped 5 bases, with 14 bases sitting between them. Germline V lookup: CDR1 SGHRS, CDR2 YFSETQ. CDR3 nucleotides: TGCGCCAGCAGCTTGGGGACTAAAGGTGGGGAGACCCAGTACTTC. Protein sequence: CASSLGTKGGETQYF.

This chain joins TRBV7-8 and TRBJ2-3, with 7 positions matching TRBD2. The CDR3 has 16 amino acids. J lost 0 bases, V lost 1 base, and 4 bases had no gene match. Per germline, CDR1 SGHVS and CDR2 FQNEAQ. The chain's CDR3 is CASSLDGRYSTDTQYF. CDR3 bases: TGTGCCAGCAGCTTAGACGGGAGGTACAGCACAGATACGCAGTATTTT.

The V and J genes are TRBV15 and TRBJ1-5; D perhaps matches TRBD1 (5 bases). This CDR3 is 19 amino acids long. Germline V gene lookup returns CDR1 LNHNV and CDR2 YYDKDF (reference sequence). V was cut by 0 bases and J by 2 bases, with 20 bases left in between. The CDR3 nucleotides are TGTGCCACCAGCAGAGAACTGAAAATCGGCAGGGTGGGCAATCAGCCCCAGCATTTT. This codes for CATSRELKIGRVGNQPQHF.

The rearrangement uses TRBV6-6 and TRBJ2-1; a possible D gene is TRBD1 (6 bases). This CDR3 spans 15 amino acids. In germline, CDR1 is MNHNY, CDR2 SVGAGI (reference sequence). Trimming removed 3 bases at V and 0 bases at J, with 9 bases between. CDR3 coding DNA: TGTGCCAGCAGTTATATGGACAGCTCCTACAATGAGCAGTTCTTC. Translating it yields CASSYMDSSYNEQFF.

The CDR3 sequence: CASSQEEDTSYEQYF. Written as DNA, the CDR3 is TGCGCCAGCAGCCAAGAAGAGGACACATCCTACGAGCAGTACTTC. The chain combines TRBV4-3 with TRBJ2-7, with D perhaps TRBD1 (5 bases). Trimming shortened V by 0 bases and J by 1 base, and 10 bases separated the two germline ends. The CDR3 loop spans 15 amino acids. The germline V gene encodes CDR1 LGHNA and CDR2 YSLEER.

CDR3 in DNA: TGTGCCAGCAGTCCCCACACTAGCGGCTACGAGCAGTACTTC. It translates to CASSPHTSGYEQYF. V usage is TRBV6-6 and J usage is TRBJ2-7, with 8 bases fitting TRBD2. The V gene's germline CDR1 is MNHNY and CDR2 SVGAGI (reference sequence). The CDR3 contains 14 residues. J gave up 3 bases and V 5 bases, and 6 bases lay outside the gene matches.

The chain joins TRBV6-1 to TRBJ2-5, with a tentative D call TRBD1 (6 bases). CDR1 is MNHNS, CDR2 SASEGT, per germline. The CDR3 runs 16 residues. V was trimmed by 4 bases and J by 5 bases, leaving 20 bases between them. CDR3 loop: CASSVHLRWGPETQYF. For the CDR3, the DNA is TGTGCCAGCAGTGTCCATTTAAGGTGGGGGCCGGAGACCCAGTACTTC.

The V call is TRBV25-1, the J call TRBJ2-3, with D perhaps TRBD2 (6 bases). Between the trimmed V and J ends, which lost 1 base and 2 bases, there was a span of 10 bases. Germline CDR1 is MGHDK and CDR2 is SYGVNS. The CDR3 loop spans 15 amino acids. The CDR3 DNA reads as TGTGCCAGCAGTGAATCCGGGGGAAACACAGATACGCAGTATTTT. Translation: CASSESGGNTDTQYF. The variable domain in full, with the rest retrieved from reference TRBV25-1 and TRBJ2-3, is EADIYQTPRYLVIGTGKKITLECSQTMGHDKMYWYQQDPGMELHLIHYSYGVNSTEKGDLSSESTVSRIRTEHFPLTLESARPSHTSQYLCASSESGGNTDTQYFGPGTRLTVL.

The rearrangement joins TRBV4-2 to TRBJ2-3; 8 nucleotides align to TRBD1. Germline V gene sequence: CDR1 LGHNA, CDR2 YNFKEQ. The CDR3 has 15 residues. Trimming removed 3 bases from V and 2 bases from J; junction bases left unmatched: 4. The CDR3 here is CASSQGQDLTDTQYF. The CDR3 nucleotides read TGTGCCAGCAGCCAGGGACAGGACCTCACAGATACGCAGTATTTT.

The rearrangement joins TRBV6-6 to TRBJ1-2; 9 bases fit TRBD1. The V gene's germline CDR1 is MNHNY and CDR2 SVGAGI (reference sequence). The length of the CDR3 is 15 residues. The V gene end was trimmed by 5 bases and the J gene end by 5 bases; junction bases not matched to a gene: 9. CDR3 sequence: CASSPGTGMWYGYTF. CDR3 in DNA: TGTGCCAGCAGTCCCGGGACAGGGATGTGGTATGGCTACACCTTC.

This clone appeared a few times. This chain links TRBV15 with TRBJ1-2; 9 bases fit TRBD1. Per the germline V gene, CDR1 is LNHNV and CDR2 is YYDKDF (reference sequence). With 1 base clipped from V and 2 bases from J, the junction kept 5 bases outside the gene matches. There are 16 residues in the CDR3. CDR3 residues: CATSRVRTGANYGYTF. CDR3 nucleotides: TGTGCCACCAGCAGAGTTCGGACAGGGGCAAACTATGGCTACACCTTC.

V gene TRBV4-3 combines with J gene TRBJ2-5; 9 nucleotides align to TRBD2. CDR3 length equals 14 residues. J lost 7 bases, V lost 2 bases, and 5 bases had no gene match. CDR1 and CDR2 from the germline V gene are LGHNA and YSLEER. The CDR3 DNA reads as TGCGCCAGCAGCCAATATAGCGGGAGCGGGACCCAGTACTTC. The encoded protein is CASSQYSGSGTQYF.